A single sample gave rise to the 12 T cell receptor beta chains below, sequenced in a study of blood T cell repertoires in COVID-19. Profiled with immunoSEQ multiplex PCR; TCRdb holds only in-frame clones, not every one. The sample has 150,000 to 200,000 clones; about 91% are singletons. The sample consisted of PBMCs or T cells enriched from blood (not recorded which). These receptor sequences come from a woman between 18 and 29 years old who had recovered from COVID-19.

J is TRBJ2-3 and V is TRBV9; possible D gene TRBD2, 6 bases. The V end lost 2 bases, the J end lost 2 bases, and 21 bases lay between the germline ends. Germline V lookup: CDR1 SGDLS, CDR2 YYNGEE. The CDR3 is 18 amino acids. The CDR3 DNA reads TGTGCCAGCAGCGTGAGGGATCAAGCGGGCGTGATCACAGATACGCAGTATTTT. Translation: CASSVRDQAGVITDTQYF.

V is TRBV11-2 and J is TRBJ1-1, with 8 bases lining up with TRBD1. Germline values: CDR1 SGHAT, CDR2 FQNNGV. CDR3 length: 13 residues. V was clipped by 5 bases and J by 4 bases; unmatched bases: 3. The CDR3 here is CASSKTGATEAFF. The CDR3 DNA reads as TGTGCCAGCAGCAAGACAGGGGCCACTGAAGCTTTCTTT.

The genes are TRBV9 and TRBJ2-7, with TRBD2 matching 10 bases. The junction had 7 bases not matched to a gene; V was cut back by 0 bases and J by 4 bases. The germline gives CDR1 SGDLS, CDR2 YYNGEE. CDR3 length: 16 amino acids. The CDR3 sequence: CASSVGLAGVEYEQYF. The CDR3 DNA is TGTGCCAGCAGCGTAGGGCTAGCGGGAGTGGAATACGAGCAGTACTTC.

V gene TRBV10-1 combines with J gene TRBJ1-5, with D unresolved. Trimming took 3 bases from V and 5 from J, leaving 5 bases between them. The CDR3 runs to 12 residues. Germline V CDR1 and CDR2: WNHNN, SYGVQD (reference sequence). CDR3 sequence: CASSDGDQPQHF. Written as DNA, the CDR3 is TGCGCCAGCAGTGATGGAGATCAGCCCCAGCATTTT.

V usage is TRBV27 and J usage is TRBJ2-4; tentative D call: TRBD2 (5 bases). Germline loops: CDR1 MNHEY, CDR2 SMNVEV (reference sequence). The V and J ends lost 8 bases and 4 bases respectively, with 18 bases between them. The CDR3 has 15 residues. The CDR3: CASYCRDSMKNIQYF. In nucleotides, the CDR3 is TGTGCCAGCTATTGCCGGGATAGCATGAAAAACATTCAGTACTTC.

V and J are TRBV6-1 and TRBJ2-2; tentatively, D is TRBD2 (5 bases). Germline V CDR1 and CDR2: MNHNS, SASEGT. The CDR3 runs 16 residues. Trimming pared 1 base from V and 1 base from J, leaving 10 bases between. CDR3 DNA: TGTGCCAGCAGTGAAGAAGGACTTCAGAACACCGGGGAGCTGTTTTTT. Protein product: CASSEEGLQNTGELFF.

This rearrangement joins TRBV2 to TRBJ1-1, with D perhaps matching TRBD1 (5 bases). This CDR3 has 15 amino acids. The V end lost 7 bases, the J end lost 4 bases, and 19 bases lay between the germline ends. Germline CDR1 reads SNHLY; CDR2 reads FYNNEI. The CDR3 here is CASIPWARVGTEAFF. The CDR3 bases are TGTGCCAGCATTCCATGGGCCAGGGTCGGCACTGAAGCTTTCTTT.

The rearrangement links TRBV2 to TRBJ2-3; D unclear. This CDR3 has 12 amino acids. CDR1 and CDR2 from the germline V gene are SNHLY and FYNNEI. V was shortened by 5 bases and J by 3 bases, with 6 bases between the two germline ends. DNA for the CDR3: TGTGCCAGCAGTATAAATACAGATACGCAGTATTTT. As protein: CASSINTDTQYF.

This clone has only one observation. This chain joins TRBV30 and TRBJ2-7; 9 positions agree with TRBD1. Germline CDR1 and CDR2: GTSNPN and SVGIG (reference sequence). The CDR3 is made up of 15 amino acids. V was clipped by 3 bases and J by 6 bases; unmatched bases: 12. CDR3 coding DNA: TGTGCCTGGAGCCCCCCCCGGACAGGGGAACCCGAGCAGTACTTC. Protein sequence: CAWSPPRTGEPEQYF.

The gene calls are TRBV30 and TRBJ2-1; TRBD2 aligns across 11 bases. The CDR3 sequence is 17 residues long. Germline trimming cut 3 bases from V and 7 bases from J; bases unmatched to any gene: 14. CDR1 is GTSNPN, CDR2 SVGIG, per germline (reference sequence). This CDR3 is CAWRTSGAFQRGNEQFF. CDR3 bases: TGTGCCTGGAGGACTAGCGGGGCGTTTCAGCGGGGGAATGAGCAGTTCTTC.

J is TRBJ2-2 and V is TRBV30, with D perhaps matching TRBD1 (6 bases). Looked up from germline, CDR1 is GTSNPN and CDR2 is SVGIG (reference sequence). With 5 bases removed from V and 4 bases from J, the gap between germline ends came to 14 bases. There are 14 residues in the CDR3. For the CDR3, the DNA is TGTGCCTGGGGGACAACAGGAGCCACCGGGGAGCTGTTTTTT. Amino acid sequence: CAWGTTGATGELFF.

V usage is TRBV28 and J usage is TRBJ2-7, with D perhaps TRBD2 (6 bases). CDR1 is MDHEN, CDR2 SYDVKM, per germline. The CDR3 runs 15 residues. Trimming cost V 5 bases and J 1 base, with 15 bases left between them. The CDR3: CASSPTGTGSYEQYF. In DNA, the CDR3 is TGTGCCAGCAGTCCCACCGGGACTGGATCCTACGAGCAGTACTTC.